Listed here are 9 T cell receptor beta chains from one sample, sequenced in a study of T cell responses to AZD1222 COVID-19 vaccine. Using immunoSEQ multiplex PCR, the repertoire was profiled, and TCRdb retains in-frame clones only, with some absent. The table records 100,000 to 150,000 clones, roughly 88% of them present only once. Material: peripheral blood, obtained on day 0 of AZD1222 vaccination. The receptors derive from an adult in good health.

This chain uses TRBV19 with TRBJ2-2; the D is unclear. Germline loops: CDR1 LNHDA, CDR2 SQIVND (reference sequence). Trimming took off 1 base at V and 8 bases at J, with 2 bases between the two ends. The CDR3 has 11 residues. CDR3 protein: CASSIAGELFF. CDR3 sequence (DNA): TGTGCCAGTAGTATAGCTGGGGAGCTGTTTTTT.

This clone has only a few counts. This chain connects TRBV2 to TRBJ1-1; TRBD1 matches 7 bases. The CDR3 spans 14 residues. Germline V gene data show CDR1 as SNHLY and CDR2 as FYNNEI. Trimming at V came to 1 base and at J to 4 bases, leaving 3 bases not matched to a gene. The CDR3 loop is CASSEGYRGTEAFF. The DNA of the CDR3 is TGTGCCAGCAGTGAAGGCTACAGGGGCACTGAAGCTTTCTTT. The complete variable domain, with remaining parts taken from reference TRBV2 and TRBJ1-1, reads EPEVTQTPSHQVTQMGQEVILRCVPISNHLYFYWYRQILGQKVEFLVSFYNNEISEKSEIFDDQFSVERPDGSNFTLKIRSTKLEDSAMYFCASSEGYRGTEAFFGQGTRLTVV.

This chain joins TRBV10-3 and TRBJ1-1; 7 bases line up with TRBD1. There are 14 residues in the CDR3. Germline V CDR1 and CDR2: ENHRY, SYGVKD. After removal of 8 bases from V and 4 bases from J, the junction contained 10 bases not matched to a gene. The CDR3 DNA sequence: TGTGCCATCGGAATCGGGACAGCGGGCACTGAAGCTTTCTTT. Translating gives CAIGIGTAGTEAFF.

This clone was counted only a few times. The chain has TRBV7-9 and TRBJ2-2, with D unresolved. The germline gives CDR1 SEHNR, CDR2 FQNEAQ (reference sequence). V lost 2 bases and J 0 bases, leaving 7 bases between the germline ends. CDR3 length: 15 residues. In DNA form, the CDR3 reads TGTGCCAGCAGCTTAAGGGCCCCGAACACCGGGGAGCTGTTTTTT. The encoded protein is CASSLRAPNTGELFF. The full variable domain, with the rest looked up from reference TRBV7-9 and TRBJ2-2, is DTGVSQNPRHKITKRGQNVTFRCDPISEHNRLYWYRQTLGQGPEFLTYFQNEAQLEKSRLLSDRFSAERPKGSFSTLEIQRTEQGDSAMYLCASSLRAPNTGELFFGEGSRLTVL.

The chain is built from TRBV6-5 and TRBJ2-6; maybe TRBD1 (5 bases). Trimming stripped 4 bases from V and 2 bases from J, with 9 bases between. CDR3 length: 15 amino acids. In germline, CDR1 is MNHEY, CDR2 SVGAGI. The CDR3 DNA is TGTGCCAGCAGTTCCCAGGGTACTGGGGCCAACGTCCTGACTTTC. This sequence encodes CASSSQGTGANVLTF.

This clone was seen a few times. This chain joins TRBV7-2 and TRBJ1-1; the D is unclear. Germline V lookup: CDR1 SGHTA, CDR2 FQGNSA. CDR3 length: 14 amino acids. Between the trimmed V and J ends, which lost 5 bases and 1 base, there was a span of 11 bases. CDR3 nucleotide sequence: TGTGCCAGCAGCCCTCTTGTGGGGAACACTGAAGCTTTCTTT. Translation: CASSPLVGNTEAFF.

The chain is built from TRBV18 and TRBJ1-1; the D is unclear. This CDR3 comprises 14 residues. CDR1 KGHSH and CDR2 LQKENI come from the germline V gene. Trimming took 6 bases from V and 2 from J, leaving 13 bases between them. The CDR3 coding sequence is TGTGCCAGCTCGCGAGGAACAGAAAACACTGAAGCTTTCTTT. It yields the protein CASSRGTENTEAFF.

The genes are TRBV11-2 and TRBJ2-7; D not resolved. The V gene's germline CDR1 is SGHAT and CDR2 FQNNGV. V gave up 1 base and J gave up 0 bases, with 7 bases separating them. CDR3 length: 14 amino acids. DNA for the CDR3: TGTGCCAGCAGCTTAGGGCAGCACTCCTACGAGCAGTACTTC. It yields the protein CASSLGQHSYEQYF.

The CDR3 DNA follows: TGTGCCAGCAGATTAAGGACAGGGGATAATTCACCCCTCCACTTT. Its protein is CASRLRTGDNSPLHF. This chain links TRBV3-1 (or the pseudogene TRBV3-2) with TRBJ1-6; TRBD1 agrees at 9 bases. In germline, CDR1 is LGHDT, CDR2 YNNKEL (reference sequence). The CDR3 extends over 15 amino acids. The J segment lost 5 bases and the V segment lost 6 bases, leaving 5 bases of the junction unmatched.